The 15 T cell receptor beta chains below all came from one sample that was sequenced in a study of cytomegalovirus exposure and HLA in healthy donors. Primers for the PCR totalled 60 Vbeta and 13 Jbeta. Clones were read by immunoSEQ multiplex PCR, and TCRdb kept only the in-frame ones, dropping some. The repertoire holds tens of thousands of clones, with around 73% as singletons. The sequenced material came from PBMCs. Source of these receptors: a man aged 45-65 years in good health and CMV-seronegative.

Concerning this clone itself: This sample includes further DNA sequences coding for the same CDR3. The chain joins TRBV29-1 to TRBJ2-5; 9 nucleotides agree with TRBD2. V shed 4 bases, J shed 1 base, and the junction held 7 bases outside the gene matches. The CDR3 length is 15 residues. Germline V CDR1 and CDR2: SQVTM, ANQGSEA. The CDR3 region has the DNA TGCAGCGTTGCCAGCGGGGGGAACCTCCAAGAGACCCAGTACTTC. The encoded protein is CSVASGGNLQETQYF.

CDR3 region: CASSSPAGGPNTGELFF. The CDR3 bases are TGTGCCAGCAGCTCCCCAGCGGGGGGCCCGAACACCGGGGAGCTGTTTTTT. This sequence joins TRBV7-2 and TRBJ2-2, with 9 bases fitting TRBD2. With V trimmed by 4 bases and J by 0 bases, 6 bases remained unmatched. This CDR3 comprises 17 residues. Germline V gene lookup returns CDR1 SGHTA and CDR2 FQGNSA.

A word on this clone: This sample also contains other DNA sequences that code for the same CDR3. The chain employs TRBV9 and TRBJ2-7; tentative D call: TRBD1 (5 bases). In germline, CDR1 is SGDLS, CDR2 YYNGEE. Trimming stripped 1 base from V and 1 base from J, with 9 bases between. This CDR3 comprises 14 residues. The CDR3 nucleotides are TGTGCCAGCAGCGTACGTGACAGTTCCTACGAGCAGTACTTC. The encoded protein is CASSVRDSSYEQYF. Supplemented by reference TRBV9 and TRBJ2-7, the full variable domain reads DSGVTQTPKHLITATGQRVTLRCSPRSGDLSVYWYQQSLDQGLQFLIQYYNGEERAKGNILERFSAQQFPDLHSELNLSSLELGDSALYFCASSVRDSSYEQYFGPGTRLTVT.

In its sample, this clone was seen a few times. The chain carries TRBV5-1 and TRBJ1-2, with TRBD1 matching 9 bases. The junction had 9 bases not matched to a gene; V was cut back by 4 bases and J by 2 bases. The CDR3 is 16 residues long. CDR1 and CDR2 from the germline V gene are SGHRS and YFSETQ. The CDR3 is CASSRTVTGGNYGYTF. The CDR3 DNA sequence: TGCGCCAGCAGCCGAACCGTGACAGGGGGAAACTATGGCTACACCTTC.

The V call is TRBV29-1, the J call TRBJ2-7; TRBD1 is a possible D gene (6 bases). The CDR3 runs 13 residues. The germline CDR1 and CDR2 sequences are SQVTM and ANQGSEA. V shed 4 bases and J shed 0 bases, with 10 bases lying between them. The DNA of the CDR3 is TGCAGCGTTGTCCCAGGGGCCTCCTACGAGCAGTACTTC. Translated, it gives CSVVPGASYEQYF.

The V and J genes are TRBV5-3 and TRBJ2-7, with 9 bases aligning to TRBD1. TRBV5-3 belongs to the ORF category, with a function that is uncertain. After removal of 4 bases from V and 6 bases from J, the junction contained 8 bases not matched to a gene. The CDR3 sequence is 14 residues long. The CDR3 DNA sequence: TGTGCCAGAAGCCCGCCCGGGACAGGGTTCGAGCAGTACTTC. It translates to CARSPPGTGFEQYF.

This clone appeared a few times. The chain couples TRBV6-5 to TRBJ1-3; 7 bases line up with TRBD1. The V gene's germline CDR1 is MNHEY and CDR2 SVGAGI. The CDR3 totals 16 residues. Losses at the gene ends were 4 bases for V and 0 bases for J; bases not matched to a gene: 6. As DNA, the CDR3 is TGTGCCAGCAGTTGGGGGAGACAGGGCTCTGGAAACACCATATATTTT. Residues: CASSWGRQGSGNTIYF.

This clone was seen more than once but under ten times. CDR3 region: CASSQASSTEAFF. In DNA, the CDR3 is TGCGCCAGCAGCCAAGCGTCCTCCACTGAAGCTTTCTTT. The rearrangement uses TRBV4-1 and TRBJ1-1; D is unclear. Trimming cost V 1 base and J 4 bases, with 7 bases left between them. CDR3 size: 13 residues. CDR1 and CDR2 from the germline V gene are MGHRA and YSYEKL.

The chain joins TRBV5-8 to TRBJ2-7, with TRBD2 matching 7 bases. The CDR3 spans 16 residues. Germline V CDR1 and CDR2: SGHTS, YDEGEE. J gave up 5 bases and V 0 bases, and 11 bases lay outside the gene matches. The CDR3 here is CASSLAVRTRTDEQYF. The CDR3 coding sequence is TGTGCCAGCAGCTTGGCCGTGAGGACTAGGACTGACGAGCAGTACTTC.

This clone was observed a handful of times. The CDR3 loop is CASSIYDSKDSPLHF. CDR3 coding DNA: TGTGCCAGTAGTATTTACGACAGTAAGGATTCACCCCTCCACTTT. The chain is built from TRBV19 and TRBJ1-6; possibly TRBD1 for D (5 bases). Trimming shortened V by 3 bases and J by 8 bases, and 14 bases separated the two germline ends. Germline CDR1 LNHDA, CDR2 SQIVND (reference sequence). The CDR3 consists of 15 residues. Filled out from reference TRBV19 and TRBJ1-6, the complete variable domain reads DGGITQSPKYLFRKEGQNVTLSCEQNLNHDAMYWYRQDPGQGLRLIYYSQIVNDFQKGDIAEGYSVSREKKESFPLTVTSAQKNPTAFYLCASSIYDSKDSPLHFGNGTRLTVT.

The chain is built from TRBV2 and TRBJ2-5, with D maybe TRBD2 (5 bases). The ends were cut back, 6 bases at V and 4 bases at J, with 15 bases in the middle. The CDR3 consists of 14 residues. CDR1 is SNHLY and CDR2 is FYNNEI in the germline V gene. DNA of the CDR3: TGTGCCAGCAGAGCGAGCAGCGGCGGAGAGACCCAGTACTTC. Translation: CASRASSGGETQYF.

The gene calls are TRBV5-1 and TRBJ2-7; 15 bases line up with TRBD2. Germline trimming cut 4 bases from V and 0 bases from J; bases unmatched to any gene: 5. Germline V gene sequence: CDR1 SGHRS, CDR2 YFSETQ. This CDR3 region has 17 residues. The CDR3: CASSPGLAGGVSYEQYF. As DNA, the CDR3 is TGCGCCAGCAGCCCGGGACTAGCGGGGGGTGTCTCCTACGAGCAGTACTTC.

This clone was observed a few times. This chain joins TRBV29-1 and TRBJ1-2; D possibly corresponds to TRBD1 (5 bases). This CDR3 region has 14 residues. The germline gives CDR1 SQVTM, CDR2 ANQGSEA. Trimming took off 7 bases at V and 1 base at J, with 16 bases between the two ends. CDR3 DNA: TGCAGCGCCCTCACGACAGCAAATAACTATGGCTACACCTTC. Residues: CSALTTANNYGYTF.

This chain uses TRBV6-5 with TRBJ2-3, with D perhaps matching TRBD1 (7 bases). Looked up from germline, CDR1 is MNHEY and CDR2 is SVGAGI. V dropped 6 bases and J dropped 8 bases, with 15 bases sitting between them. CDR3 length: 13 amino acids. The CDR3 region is CASSPQGGFTQYF. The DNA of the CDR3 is TGTGCCAGCAGCCCCCAGGGGGGCTTTACGCAGTATTTT.

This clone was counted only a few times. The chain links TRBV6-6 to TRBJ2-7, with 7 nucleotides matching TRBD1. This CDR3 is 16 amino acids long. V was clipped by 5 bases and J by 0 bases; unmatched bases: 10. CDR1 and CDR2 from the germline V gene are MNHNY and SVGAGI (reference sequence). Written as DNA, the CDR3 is TGTGCCAGCAGTCCACGGGACAGCTTAACCTCCTACGAGCAGTACTTC. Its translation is CASSPRDSLTSYEQYF.